What follows are 10 T cell receptor beta chains derived from one specimen sequenced in a study of T cell responses to AZD1222 COVID-19 vaccine. Clones were sequenced by immunoSEQ multiplex PCR, and TCRdb holds only the in-frame ones, with some missing. The sample holds over 150,000 clones, roughly nine tenths seen once. The starting material was peripheral blood, obtained on day 0 of AZD1222 vaccination. The origin of the receptors is an adult in good health.

The V gene is TRBV13, the J gene TRBJ2-7; D is uncertain. The CDR3 runs to 12 residues. Trimming took 1 base from V and 6 from J, leaving 7 bases between them. Germline CDR1 and CDR2: PRHDT and FYEKMQ (reference sequence). The CDR3 bases are TGTGCCAGCAGCTTAGCGGGTGGCGAGCAGTACTTC. It encodes CASSLAGGEQYF.

The chain links TRBV7-2 to TRBJ1-5; TRBD1 agrees at 8 bases. The CDR3 has 15 residues. V was clipped by 6 bases and J by 7 bases; unmatched bases: 11. The V gene's germline CDR1 is SGHTA and CDR2 FQGNSA. For the CDR3, the DNA is TGTGCCAGCAGTCGACAGGGGTGGGCTGGACAGCCCCAGCATTTT. Amino acids: CASSRQGWAGQPQHF.

This sequence joins TRBV6-6 and TRBJ1-2; D is ambiguous. The CDR3 runs to 13 residues. Germline CDR1 is MNHNY and CDR2 is SVGAGI (reference sequence). V lost 0 bases and J lost 8, with 10 bases in between. The CDR3: CASSYSVLWGYTF. In DNA form, the CDR3 reads TGTGCCAGCAGTTACTCAGTGCTCTGGGGCTACACCTTC.

The chain carries TRBV4-1 and TRBJ2-7; TRBD2 matches 7 bases. CDR3 length equals 15 residues. With 1 base clipped from V and 2 bases from J, the junction kept 5 bases outside the gene matches. Germline-derived CDR1 and CDR2 are MGHRA and YSYEKL. DNA for the CDR3: TGCGCCAGCAGCCAAGGCCTAGCGGAGACCTACGAGCAGTACTTC. Amino acids: CASSQGLAETYEQYF.

V and J are TRBV6-5 and TRBJ2-7; the match to TRBD1 covers 8 bases. CDR1 and CDR2 from the germline V gene are MNHEY and SVGAGI. Losses at the gene ends were 11 bases for V and 3 bases for J; bases not matched to a gene: 15. The length of the CDR3 is 15 residues. DNA of the CDR3: TGTGCCGGAGGCTCCAGGGGGCGAGGGTACTACGAGCAGTACTTC. Protein: CAGGSRGRGYYEQYF.

This rearrangement joins TRBV10-3 to TRBJ1-1, with TRBD1 as a possible D gene (5 bases). There are 13 residues in the CDR3. The V and J ends lost 7 bases and 0 bases respectively, with 9 bases between them. CDR1 and CDR2 from the germline V gene are ENHRY and SYGVKD. The CDR3 bases are TGTGCCATCATCAAGGGACTGAACACTGAAGCTTTCTTT. Protein product: CAIIKGLNTEAFF.

The chain has TRBV11-2 and TRBJ2-7; no clear D. CDR1 and CDR2 from the germline V gene are SGHAT and FQNNGV. The CDR3 covers 16 residues. V lost 5 bases to trimming and J lost 2 bases, with 19 bases between them. The CDR3 here is CASSRWLTQQPYEQYF. Written as DNA, the CDR3 is TGTGCCAGCAGCCGATGGTTGACTCAACAGCCCTACGAGCAGTACTTC.

The J gene is TRBJ2-6, the V gene TRBV4-1; TRBD2 is a possible D gene (6 bases). The V end was cut by 3 bases, the J end by 2 bases, with 17 bases between. CDR1 is MGHRA and CDR2 is YSYEKL in the germline V gene. The CDR3 covers 18 residues. CDR3 sequence: CASSQAGLQAPGANVLTF. CDR3 coding DNA: TGCGCCAGCAGCCAGGCGGGGCTTCAGGCCCCTGGGGCCAACGTCCTGACTTTC.

The V and J genes are TRBV28 and TRBJ1-2, with D tentatively TRBD1 (5 bases). This CDR3 is built from 15 residues. V was cut by 4 bases and J by 3 bases, with 15 bases left in between. Germline CDR1 is MDHEN and CDR2 is SYDVKM. CDR3 sequence: CASSSPGANYYGYTF. In DNA, the CDR3 is TGTGCCAGCAGTTCCCCTGGGGCGAACTACTATGGCTACACCTTC.

The chain is built from TRBV10-2 and TRBJ1-1; D is unclear. The germline V gene has CDR1 WSHSY and CDR2 SAAADI. Trimming cost V 3 bases and J 8 bases, with 7 bases left between them. The length of the CDR3 is 11 residues. In DNA form, the CDR3 reads TGCGCCAGCAGTGAACAGCGGGAAGCTTTCTTT. Protein sequence: CASSEQREAFF.